Below, one TCR beta chain is given with its context. The data originate from a study of shared clonotypes between healthy human individuals. Naive CD8 cells lacked CD45RO, underwent positive selection for CCR7 and left out terminally differentiated effector memory CD45RA+ cells. CDR3 length equals 15 residues. CDR1 and CDR2 from the germline V gene are ENHRY and SYGVKD. The V end lost 3 bases, the J end lost 1 base, and 9 bases lay between the germline ends. The assay was immunoSEQ multiplex PCR, and TCRdb's table has in-frame clones only and misses some. The sample holds some 2 million clones, about 95% seen once.

The receptor was derived from a man younger than 35 in good health. The J gene is TRBJ2-2, the V gene TRBV10-3; possibly TRBD1 for D (6 bases). The source material was naive CD8+ T cells sorted from blood. The DNA of the CDR3 is TGTGCCATCAGTGACTGGGGGCTGAACACCGGGGAGCTGTTTTTT. It codes for CAISDWGLNTGELFF.